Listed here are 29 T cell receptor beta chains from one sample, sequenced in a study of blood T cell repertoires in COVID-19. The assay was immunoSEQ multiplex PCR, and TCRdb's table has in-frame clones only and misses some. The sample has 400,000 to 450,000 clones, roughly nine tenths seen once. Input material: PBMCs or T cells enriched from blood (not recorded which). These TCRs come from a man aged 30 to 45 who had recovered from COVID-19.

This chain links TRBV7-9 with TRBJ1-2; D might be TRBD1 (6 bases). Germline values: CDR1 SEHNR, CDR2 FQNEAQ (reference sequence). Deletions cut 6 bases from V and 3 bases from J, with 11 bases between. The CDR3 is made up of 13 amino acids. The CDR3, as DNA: TGTGCCAGCAGTGGTGAGGGGGACTATGGCTACACCTTC. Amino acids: CASSGEGDYGYTF.

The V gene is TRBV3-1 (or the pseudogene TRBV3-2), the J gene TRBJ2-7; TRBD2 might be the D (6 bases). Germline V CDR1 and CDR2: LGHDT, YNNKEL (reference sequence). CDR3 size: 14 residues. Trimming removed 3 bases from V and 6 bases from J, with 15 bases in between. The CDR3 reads CASSQGRGWLEQYF. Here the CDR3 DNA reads TGTGCCAGCAGCCAGGGACGGGGGTGGCTCGAGCAGTACTTC.

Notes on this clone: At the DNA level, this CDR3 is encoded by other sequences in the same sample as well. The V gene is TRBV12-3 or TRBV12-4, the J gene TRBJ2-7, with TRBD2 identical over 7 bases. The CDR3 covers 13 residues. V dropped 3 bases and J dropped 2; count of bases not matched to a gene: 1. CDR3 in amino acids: CASSLAGAYEQYF. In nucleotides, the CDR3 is TGTGCCAGCAGTTTGGCGGGAGCCTACGAGCAGTACTTC.

Written as DNA, the CDR3 is TGTGCCAGCTCACCACGGACAGGCCTCCAAGAGACCCAGTACTTC. It encodes CASSPRTGLQETQYF. The chain is built from TRBV18 and TRBJ2-5, with TRBD1 matching over 7 bases. CDR3 length: 15 residues. CDR1 and CDR2 (germline): KGHSH, LQKENI. With 1 base clipped from V and 1 base from J, the junction kept 3 bases outside the gene matches. Full variable domain (remainder filled in from reference TRBV18 and TRBJ2-5): NAGVMQNPRHLVRRRGQEARLRCSPMKGHSHVYWYRQLPEEGLKFMVYLQKENIIDESGMPKERFSAEFPKEGPSILRIQQVVRGDSAAYFCASSPRTGLQETQYFGPGTRLLVL.

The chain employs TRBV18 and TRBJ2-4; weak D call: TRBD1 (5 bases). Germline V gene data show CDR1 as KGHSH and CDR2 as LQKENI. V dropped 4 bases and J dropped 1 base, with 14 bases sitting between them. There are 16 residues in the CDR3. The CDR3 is CASSQTGPEAKNIQYF. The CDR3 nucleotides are TGTGCCAGCTCACAAACAGGTCCTGAGGCCAAAAACATTCAGTACTTC.

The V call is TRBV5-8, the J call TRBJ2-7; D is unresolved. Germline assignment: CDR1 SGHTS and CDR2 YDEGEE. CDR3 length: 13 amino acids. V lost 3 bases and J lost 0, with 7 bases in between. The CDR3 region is CASSYLSSYEQYF. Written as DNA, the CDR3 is TGTGCCAGCAGCTACTTGAGCTCCTACGAGCAGTACTTC.

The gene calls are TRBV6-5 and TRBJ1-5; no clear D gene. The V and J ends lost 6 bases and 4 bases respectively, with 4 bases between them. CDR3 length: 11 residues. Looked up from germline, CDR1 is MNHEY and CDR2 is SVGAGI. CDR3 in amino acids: CASSLNQPQHF. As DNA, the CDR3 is TGTGCCAGCAGCCTGAATCAGCCCCAGCATTTT.

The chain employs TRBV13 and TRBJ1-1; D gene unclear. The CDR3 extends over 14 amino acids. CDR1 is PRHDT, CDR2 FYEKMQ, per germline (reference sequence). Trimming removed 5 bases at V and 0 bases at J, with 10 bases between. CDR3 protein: CASSLFSVNTEAFF. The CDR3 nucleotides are TGTGCCAGCAGCCTCTTCTCAGTGAACACTGAAGCTTTCTTT.

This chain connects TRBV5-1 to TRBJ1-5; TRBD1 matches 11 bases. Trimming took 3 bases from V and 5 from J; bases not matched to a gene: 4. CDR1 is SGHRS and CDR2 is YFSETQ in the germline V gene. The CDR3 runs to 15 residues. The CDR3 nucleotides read TGCGCCAGCAGCTGGGGGACAGGGGGTGATCAGCCCCAGCATTTT. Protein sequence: CASSWGTGGDQPQHF.

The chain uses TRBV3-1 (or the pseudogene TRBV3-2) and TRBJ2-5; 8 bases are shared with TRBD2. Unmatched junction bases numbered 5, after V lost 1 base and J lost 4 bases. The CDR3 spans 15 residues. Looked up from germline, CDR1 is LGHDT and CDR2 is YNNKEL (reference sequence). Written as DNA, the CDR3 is TGTGCCAGCAGCCAAGCGGGAGGGCCCCGAGAGACCCAGTACTTC. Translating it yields CASSQAGGPRETQYF.

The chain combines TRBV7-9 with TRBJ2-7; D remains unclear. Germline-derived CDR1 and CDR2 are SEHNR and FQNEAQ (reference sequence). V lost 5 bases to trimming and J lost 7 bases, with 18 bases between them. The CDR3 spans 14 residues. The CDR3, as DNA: TGTGCCAGCAGCCAGTTCGGAACGACTGGAGAGCAGTACTTC. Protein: CASSQFGTTGEQYF.

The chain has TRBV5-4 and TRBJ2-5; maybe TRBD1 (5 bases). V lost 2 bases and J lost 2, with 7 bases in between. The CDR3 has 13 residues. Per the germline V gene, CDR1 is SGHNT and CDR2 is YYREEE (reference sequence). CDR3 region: CASSLWTQETQYF. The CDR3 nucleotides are TGTGCCAGCAGCTTATGGACACAAGAGACCCAGTACTTC.

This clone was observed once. This CDR3 reads CASSLAVETQYF. The CDR3 bases are TGTGCCAGCAGCTTAGCGGTAGAGACCCAGTACTTC. The gene calls are TRBV11-2 and TRBJ2-5; D unresolved. This CDR3 is built from 12 residues. CDR1 is SGHAT and CDR2 is FQNNGV in the germline V gene. Trimming shortened V by 1 base and J by 4 bases, and 4 bases separated the two germline ends.

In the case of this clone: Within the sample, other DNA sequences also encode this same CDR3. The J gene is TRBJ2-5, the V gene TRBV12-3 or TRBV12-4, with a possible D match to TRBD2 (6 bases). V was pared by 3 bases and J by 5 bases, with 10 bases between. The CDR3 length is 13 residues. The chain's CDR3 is CASSFAGRETQYF. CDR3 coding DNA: TGTGCCAGCAGTTTTGCAGGGAGGGAGACCCAGTACTTC.

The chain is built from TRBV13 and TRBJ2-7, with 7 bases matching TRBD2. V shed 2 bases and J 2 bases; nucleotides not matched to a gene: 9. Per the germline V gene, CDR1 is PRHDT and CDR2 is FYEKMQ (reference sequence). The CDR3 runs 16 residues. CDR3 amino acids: CASSLIGGSNPYEQYF. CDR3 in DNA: TGTGCCAGCAGCTTAATAGGCGGGAGTAACCCCTACGAGCAGTACTTC.

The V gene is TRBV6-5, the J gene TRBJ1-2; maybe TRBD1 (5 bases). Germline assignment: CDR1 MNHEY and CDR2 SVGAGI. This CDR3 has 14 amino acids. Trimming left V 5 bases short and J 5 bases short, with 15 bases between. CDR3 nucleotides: TGTGCCAGCAGTCAAACGACAGACAAGTATGGCTACACCTTC. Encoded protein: CASSQTTDKYGYTF.

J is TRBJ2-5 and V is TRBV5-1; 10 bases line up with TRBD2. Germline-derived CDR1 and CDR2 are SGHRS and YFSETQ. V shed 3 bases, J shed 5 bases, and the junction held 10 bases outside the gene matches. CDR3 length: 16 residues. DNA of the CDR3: TGCGCCAGCAGCTCCGCTCTAGCGGGAGTTCGTGAGACCCAGTACTTC. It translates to CASSSALAGVRETQYF.

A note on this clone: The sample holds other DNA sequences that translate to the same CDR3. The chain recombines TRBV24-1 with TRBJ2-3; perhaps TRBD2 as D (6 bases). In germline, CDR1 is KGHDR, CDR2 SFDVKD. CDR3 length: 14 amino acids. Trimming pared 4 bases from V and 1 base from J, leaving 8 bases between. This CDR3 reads CATSDRLGTDTQYF. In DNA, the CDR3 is TGTGCCACCAGTGACCGACTAGGCACAGATACGCAGTATTTT.

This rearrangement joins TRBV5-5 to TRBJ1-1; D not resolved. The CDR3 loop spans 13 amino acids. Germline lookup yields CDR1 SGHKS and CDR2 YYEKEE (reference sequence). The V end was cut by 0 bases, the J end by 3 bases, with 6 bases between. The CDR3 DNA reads TGTGCCAGCAGCTTGGCCGGGTACACTGAAGCTTTCTTT. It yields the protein CASSLAGYTEAFF.

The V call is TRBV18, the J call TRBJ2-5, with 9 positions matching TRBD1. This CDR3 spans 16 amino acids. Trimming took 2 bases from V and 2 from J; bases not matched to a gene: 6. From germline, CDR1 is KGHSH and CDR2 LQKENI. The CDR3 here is CASSPKGTGSQETQYF. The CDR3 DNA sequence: TGTGCCAGCTCACCAAAAGGGACAGGGTCACAAGAGACCCAGTACTTC.

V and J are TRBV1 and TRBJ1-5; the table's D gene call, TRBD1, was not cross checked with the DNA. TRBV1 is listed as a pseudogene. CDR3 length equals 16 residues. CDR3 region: CTSSQELQGGNQPQHF. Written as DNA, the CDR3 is TGCACCAGCAGCCAAGAACTCCAGGGGGGCAATCAGCCCCAGCATTTT.

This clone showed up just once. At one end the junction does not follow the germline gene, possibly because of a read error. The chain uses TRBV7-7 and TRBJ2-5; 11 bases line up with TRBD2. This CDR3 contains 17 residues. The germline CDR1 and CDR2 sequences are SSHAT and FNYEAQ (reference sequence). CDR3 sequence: CASSPSTSGIVGETQYF. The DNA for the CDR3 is TGTGCTAGCAGTCCTTCGACTAGCGGGATTGTGGGGGAGACCCAGTACTTC.

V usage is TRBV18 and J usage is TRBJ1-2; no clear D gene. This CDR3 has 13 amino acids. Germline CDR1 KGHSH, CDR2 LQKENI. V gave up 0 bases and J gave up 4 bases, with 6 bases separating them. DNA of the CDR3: TGTGCCAGCTCACCACCCAGTTTCTATGGCTACACCTTC. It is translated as CASSPPSFYGYTF.

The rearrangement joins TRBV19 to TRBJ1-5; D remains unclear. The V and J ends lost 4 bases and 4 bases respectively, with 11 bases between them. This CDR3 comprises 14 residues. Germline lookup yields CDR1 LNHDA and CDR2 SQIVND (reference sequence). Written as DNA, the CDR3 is TGTGCCAGTAGTAGCTCAGTGATAAATCAGCCCCAGCATTTT. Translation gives CASSSSVINQPQHF.

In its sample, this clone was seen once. The CDR3 sequence: CASSDGAGDGYTF. The CDR3 DNA follows: TGTGCCAGCAGTGACGGGGCAGGGGATGGCTACACCTTC. The chain is built from TRBV6-4 and TRBJ1-2; possibly TRBD1 for D (6 bases). In germline, CDR1 is MRHNA, CDR2 SNTAGT. The length of the CDR3 is 13 residues. V lost 2 bases and J 6 bases, leaving 10 bases between the germline ends.

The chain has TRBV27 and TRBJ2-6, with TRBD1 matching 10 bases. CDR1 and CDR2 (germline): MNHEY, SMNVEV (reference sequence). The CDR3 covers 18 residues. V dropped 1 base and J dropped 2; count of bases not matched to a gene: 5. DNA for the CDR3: TGTGCCAGCAGTTTATTCGGGACAGGGGTCCCTGGGGCCAACGTCCTGACTTTC. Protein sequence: CASSLFGTGVPGANVLTF.

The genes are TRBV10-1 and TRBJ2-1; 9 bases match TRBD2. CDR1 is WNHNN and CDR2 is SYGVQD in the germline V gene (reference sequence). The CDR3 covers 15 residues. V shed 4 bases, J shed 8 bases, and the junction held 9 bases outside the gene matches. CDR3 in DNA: TGCGCCAGCAGTGCCTTGGCGGGAGGGGACCATGAGCAGTTCTTC. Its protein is CASSALAGGDHEQFF.

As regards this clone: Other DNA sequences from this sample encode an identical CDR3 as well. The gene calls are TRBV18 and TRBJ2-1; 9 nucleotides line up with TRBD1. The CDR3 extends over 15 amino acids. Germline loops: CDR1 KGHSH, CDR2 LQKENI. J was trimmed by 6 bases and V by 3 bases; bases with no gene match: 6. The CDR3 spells CASSPPGQGVNEQFF. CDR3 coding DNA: TGTGCCAGCTCACCTCCGGGACAGGGCGTCAATGAGCAGTTCTTC. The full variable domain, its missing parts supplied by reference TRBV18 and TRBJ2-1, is NAGVMQNPRHLVRRRGQEARLRCSPMKGHSHVYWYRQLPEEGLKFMVYLQKENIIDESGMPKERFSAEFPKEGPSILRIQQVVRGDSAAYFCASSPPGQGVNEQFFGPGTRLTVL.

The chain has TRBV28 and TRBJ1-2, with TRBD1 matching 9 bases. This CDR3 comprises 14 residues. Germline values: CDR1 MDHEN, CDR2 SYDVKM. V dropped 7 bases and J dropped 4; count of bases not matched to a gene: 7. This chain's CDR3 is CASTTGQGTYGYTF. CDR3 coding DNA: TGTGCCAGCACAACTGGACAGGGGACCTATGGCTACACCTTC.